This T cell receptor (beta chain) was recovered during a study of shared clonotypes between healthy human individuals. The repertoire was sequenced with immunoSEQ multiplex PCR; TCRdb's copy has only in-frame clones and lacks some. This sample has hundreds of thousands of clones, with roughly 97% found just once. There are 12 residues in the CDR3. CDR1 and CDR2 from the germline V gene are SNHLY and FYNNEI. V lost 5 bases, J lost 5 bases, and 6 bases lay in between. The sequencing input was naive CD4+ T cells sorted from blood. Described subset: CD45RA+ positively selected. This rearrangement joins TRBV2 to TRBJ2-2, with no clear D. The source of this sequence is a woman aged 30 to 39 in good health. This CDR3 reads CASSSRTGELFF. CDR3 DNA: TGTGCCAGCAGTTCGAGAACCGGGGAGCTGTTTTTT.